The 28 T cell receptor beta chains listed next were all sequenced from one sample in a study of T cells in localized non-small cell lung cancer. Some clones are missing from TCRdb's copy, which holds only in-frame ones; the method was immunoSEQ multiplex PCR. The table shows 70,000 to 75,000 clones, with around 84% occurring only once. Sample: peripheral blood, taken before any cancer treatment. The receptors were gathered from a female donor over 55 with stage I lung adenocarcinoma.

The chain couples TRBV11-3 to TRBJ2-3; D unresolved. Looked up from germline, CDR1 is SGHNT and CDR2 is YENEEA. This CDR3 contains 11 residues. Trimming removed 4 bases at V and 6 bases at J, with 5 bases between. In DNA, the CDR3 is TGTGCCAGCAGCTCACGGGATACGCAGTATTTT. Translating gives CASSSRDTQYF.

This chain links TRBV28 with TRBJ1-3, with a tentative D call TRBD1 (5 bases). V gave up 8 bases and J gave up 0 bases, with 11 bases separating them. The CDR3 contains 14 residues. Germline CDR1 MDHEN, CDR2 SYDVKM. The CDR3 coding sequence is TGTGCCAGCGCGGGGGGGGGCTCTGGAAACACCATATATTTT. Its translation: CASAGGGSGNTIYF. The variable domain in full, completed from reference TRBV28 and TRBJ1-3, reads DVKVTQSSRYLVKRTGEKVFLECVQDMDHENMFWYRQDPGLGLRLIYFSYDVKMKEKGDIPEGYSVSREKKERFSLILESASTNQTSMYLCASAGGGSGNTIYFGEGSWLTVV.

This clone was seen a few times. The V and J genes are TRBV7-2 and TRBJ1-1, with a weak D call TRBD1 (5 bases). Germline V CDR1 and CDR2: SGHTA, FQGNSA. Trimming left V 7 bases short and J 0 bases short, with 15 bases between. This CDR3 is 15 amino acids long. The CDR3 coding sequence is TGTGCCAGCATCCTAGGGGCGGTTATGAACACTGAAGCTTTCTTT. Residues: CASILGAVMNTEAFF.

J is TRBJ1-1 and V is TRBV19; D remains unclear. In germline, CDR1 is LNHDA, CDR2 SQIVND (reference sequence). This CDR3 contains 13 residues. V lost 5 bases and J lost 0, with 7 bases in between. The CDR3 sequence is CASSSSMNTEAFF. CDR3 coding DNA: TGTGCCAGTAGTTCCAGTATGAACACTGAAGCTTTCTTT.

The rearrangement joins TRBV2 to TRBJ1-2; 7 bases line up with TRBD1. V trimming: 6 bases; J trimming: 3 bases; junction bases outside the gene matches: 4. Germline CDR1 SNHLY, CDR2 FYNNEI. CDR3 length: 13 amino acids. The CDR3 DNA reads as TGTGCCAGCAGAGGGACAGCGGACTATGGCTACACCTTC. This sequence encodes CASRGTADYGYTF.

The rearrangement joins TRBV4-2 to TRBJ2-7; possibly TRBD1 for D (6 bases). The CDR3 loop spans 15 amino acids. Germline V CDR1 and CDR2: LGHNA, YNFKEQ. V lost 5 bases, J lost 0 bases, and 14 bases lay in between. Here the CDR3 reads CASSYYRDGSYEQYF. The CDR3 nucleotides are TGTGCCAGCAGCTACTACAGGGACGGCTCCTACGAGCAGTACTTC.

The chain combines TRBV19 with TRBJ2-2; the D gene is possibly TRBD2 (7 bases). Trimming cost V 7 bases and J 1 base, with 19 bases left between them. Germline CDR1 is LNHDA and CDR2 is SQIVND (reference sequence). This CDR3 contains 17 residues. CDR3 residues: CASTSWGGQGNTGELFF. Here the CDR3 DNA reads TGTGCCAGTACTTCATGGGGGGGCCAGGGGAACACCGGGGAGCTGTTTTTT.

The rearrangement links TRBV6-1 to TRBJ1-1; D perhaps matches TRBD1 (6 bases). There are 14 residues in the CDR3. Germline loops: CDR1 MNHNS, CDR2 SASEGT. In DNA, the CDR3 is TGTGCTACCCCTAGGCCGGGGGCTGCGACTGAAGCTTTCTTT. It encodes CATPRPGAATEAFF.

CDR3 residues: CASSYQGEQFF. The CDR3 region has the DNA TGTGCCAGCAGCTATCAGGGTGAGCAGTTCTTC. The chain joins TRBV7-9 to TRBJ2-1, with a weak D call TRBD1 (5 bases). Per germline, CDR1 SEHNR and CDR2 FQNEAQ (reference sequence). The CDR3 totals 11 residues. V was clipped by 4 bases and J by 9 bases, with 7 bases between them.

The V and J genes are TRBV6-1 and TRBJ2-5; TRBD1 agrees at 7 bases. Germline trimming cut 7 bases from V and 9 bases from J; bases unmatched to any gene: 11. CDR1 and CDR2 from the germline V gene are MNHNS and SASEGT. This CDR3 has 13 residues. CDR3 loop: CASNRDRVWAQYF. CDR3 nucleotide sequence: TGTGCCAGCAACAGGGACAGAGTTTGGGCCCAGTACTTC.

J is TRBJ1-1 and V is TRBV19; D is unclear. Germline V gives CDR1 LNHDA, CDR2 SQIVND (reference sequence). This CDR3 has 15 amino acids. V was cut by 6 bases and J by 5 bases, with 19 bases left in between. CDR3 amino acids: CASRHYGRTLTEAFF. The CDR3 bases are TGTGCCAGTAGGCACTATGGAAGGACGCTAACTGAAGCTTTCTTT.

This chain connects TRBV5-4 to TRBJ1-2, with 9 bases identical to TRBD1. CDR3 size: 15 residues. CDR1 and CDR2 (germline): SGHNT, YYREEE (reference sequence). Trimming at V came to 4 bases and at J to 4 bases, leaving 8 bases not matched to a gene. In DNA, the CDR3 is TGTGCCAGCAGCGTACCGGGACAGGGTTTCTATGGCTACACCTTC. Protein sequence: CASSVPGQGFYGYTF.

The gene calls are TRBV7-3 and TRBJ2-2; TRBD1 might be the D (6 bases). Trimming removed 6 bases from V and 2 bases from J, with 10 bases in between. This CDR3 is built from 14 residues. Looked up from germline, CDR1 is SGHTA and CDR2 is FQGTGA. CDR3 sequence (DNA): TGTGCCAGCAGTTTCGGGACAAACACCGGGGAGCTGTTTTTT. This translates into CASSFGTNTGELFF.

V is TRBV5-6 and J is TRBJ2-3; the D is unclear. There are 13 residues in the CDR3. The V end was cut by 4 bases, the J end by 1 base, with 7 bases between. Germline V gene lookup returns CDR1 SGHDT and CDR2 YYEEEE. The CDR3 coding sequence is TGTGCCAGCAGCCCGGTGGGCACAGATACGCAGTATTTT. It encodes CASSPVGTDTQYF.

This chain connects TRBV7-3 to TRBJ1-6; the match to TRBD1 covers 11 bases. The J segment lost 11 bases and the V segment lost 3 bases, leaving 6 bases of the junction unmatched. The CDR3 length is 15 residues. CDR1 is SGHTA, CDR2 FQGTGA, per germline. As DNA, the CDR3 is TGTGCCAGCAGCTTGGGACAGGGGGGTTTGACACCCCTCCACTTT. This codes for CASSLGQGGLTPLHF.

The V call is TRBV5-6, the J call TRBJ1-2; 7 bases align to TRBD1. Germline assignment: CDR1 SGHDT and CDR2 YYEEEE. V gave up 6 bases and J gave up 8 bases; unmatched junction bases: 22. The CDR3 is made up of 17 amino acids. DNA of the CDR3: TGTGCCAGCACCAATTTCGGACAGGCGATCACCGCGGGGGGCTACACCTTC. Its translation is CASTNFGQAITAGGYTF. Using reference TRBV5-6 and TRBJ1-2 for the parts outside the CDR3, the full variable domain is DAGVTQSPTHLIKTRGQQVTLRCSPKSGHDTVSWYQQALGQGPQFIFQYYEEEERQRGNFPDRFSGHQFPNYSSELNVNALLLGDSALYLCASTNFGQAITAGGYTFGSGTRLTVV.

A remark on this clone: Other DNA sequences in the same sample also yield this CDR3. This rearrangement joins TRBV6-6 to TRBJ1-5; no clear D gene. Germline V gene sequence: CDR1 MNHNY, CDR2 SVGAGI (reference sequence). The CDR3 covers 14 residues. Trimming stripped 0 bases from V and 1 base from J, with 4 bases between. The CDR3 protein is CASSYSGSNQPQHF. The CDR3 DNA reads TGTGCCAGCAGTTACTCGGGCAGCAATCAGCCCCAGCATTTT.

The V gene is TRBV9, the J gene TRBJ2-6, with no clear D. The germline V gene has CDR1 SGDLS and CDR2 YYNGEE. The ends were cut back, 0 bases at V and 0 bases at J, with 13 bases in the middle. The CDR3 has 18 residues. The CDR3 DNA sequence: TGTGCCAGCAGCGTAGCTCCATCTGAATACTCTGGGGCCAACGTCCTGACTTTC. This gives the protein CASSVAPSEYSGANVLTF.

The chain is built from TRBV9 and TRBJ2-1, with 9 bases fitting TRBD2. CDR3 length: 15 residues. In germline, CDR1 is SGDLS, CDR2 YYNGEE. Trimming at V came to 0 bases and at J to 6 bases, leaving 4 bases not matched to a gene. CDR3 sequence: CASSVVLAGTNEQFF. CDR3 nucleotides: TGTGCCAGCAGCGTAGTACTAGCGGGTACCAATGAGCAGTTCTTC.

This sequence joins TRBV9 and TRBJ2-3; D is possibly TRBD1 or TRBD2 (5 bases each). The CDR3 runs 16 residues. The ends were cut back, 0 bases at V and 8 bases at J, with 19 bases in the middle. The V gene's germline CDR1 is SGDLS and CDR2 YYNGEE. The CDR3 here is CASSVVSGASEGTQYF. CDR3 nucleotide sequence: TGTGCCAGCAGCGTAGTGTCCGGGGCCAGCGAAGGTACGCAGTATTTT.

This sequence joins TRBV7-9 and TRBJ1-1, with 9 bases matching TRBD1. Per the germline V gene, CDR1 is SEHNR and CDR2 is FQNEAQ (reference sequence). The CDR3 sequence is 14 residues long. Trimming at V came to 5 bases and at J to 4 bases, leaving 5 bases not matched to a gene. CDR3 nucleotides: TGTGCCAGCAGCCCACAGGGGGCTGGCACTGAAGCTTTCTTT. This sequence encodes CASSPQGAGTEAFF.

The J gene is TRBJ2-7, the V gene TRBV6-1, with TRBD2 identical over 7 bases. The CDR3 runs 15 residues. V lost 2 bases and J lost 0; bases outside the gene matches: 4. Germline assignment: CDR1 MNHNS and CDR2 SASEGT. The CDR3 nucleotides read TGTGCCAGCAGTGAATTAGCGGGTAACTCCTACGAGCAGTACTTC. Protein product: CASSELAGNSYEQYF.

The J gene is TRBJ1-3, the V gene TRBV5-5, with D uncertain. V lost 0 bases and J 0 bases, leaving 7 bases between the germline ends. CDR1 and CDR2 from the germline V gene are SGHKS and YYEKEE (reference sequence). The CDR3 totals 15 residues. CDR3 sequence: CASSLGPHSGNTIYF. DNA of the CDR3: TGTGCCAGCAGCTTGGGGCCGCACTCTGGAAACACCATATATTTT.

The chain employs TRBV4-1 and TRBJ2-7, with a possible D match to TRBD2 (5 bases). V gave up 0 bases and J gave up 2 bases, with 23 bases separating them. The germline CDR1 and CDR2 sequences are MGHRA and YSYEKL. The CDR3 spans 19 residues. DNA of the CDR3: TGCGCCAGCAGCCAAGATACGACACGGGGTAGGTTGCCCCCCTACGAGCAGTACTTC. This sequence encodes CASSQDTTRGRLPPYEQYF.

This clone was seen only once. The rearrangement joins TRBV29-1 to TRBJ1-5, with 9 bases identical to TRBD1. Germline V lookup: CDR1 SQVTM, CDR2 ANQGSEA. V dropped 4 bases and J dropped 6; count of bases not matched to a gene: 4. CDR3 length equals 13 residues. The CDR3 loop reads CSVGTGDGQPQHF. The CDR3 DNA follows: TGCAGCGTTGGGACAGGGGACGGTCAGCCCCAGCATTTT.

This clone was recorded only once. The J gene is TRBJ1-6, the V gene TRBV6-1; a possible D gene is TRBD1 (5 bases). CDR1 MNHNS and CDR2 SASEGT come from the germline V gene. CDR3 length: 14 residues. V dropped 1 base and J dropped 13 bases, with 14 bases sitting between them. CDR3 bases: TGTGCCAGCAGTGAAGGATCGGAGGGGTCCCCCCTCCACTTT. The encoded protein is CASSEGSEGSPLHF.

The gene calls are TRBV5-1 and TRBJ2-5; no definite D call. V was shortened by 2 bases and J by 3 bases, with 8 bases between the two germline ends. The CDR3 extends over 13 amino acids. Germline loops: CDR1 SGHRS, CDR2 YFSETQ. DNA for the CDR3: TGCGCCAGCAGCTTCAATGGGGAAGAGACCCAGTACTTC. This translates into CASSFNGEETQYF. The full variable domain, rest sourced from reference TRBV5-1 and TRBJ2-5, is KAGVTQTPRYLIKTRGQQVTLSCSPISGHRSVSWYQQTPGQGLQFLFEYFSETQRNKGNFPGRFSGRQFSNSRSEMNVSTLELGDSALYLCASSFNGEETQYFGPGTRLLVL.

The chain couples TRBV7-2 to TRBJ2-7; D perhaps matches TRBD2 (6 bases). CDR1 is SGHTA, CDR2 FQGNSA, per germline. The CDR3 spans 17 residues. V lost 1 base to trimming and J lost 3 bases, with 19 bases between them. The CDR3 here is CASSLEGWSGDGYEQYF. CDR3 nucleotide sequence: TGTGCCAGCAGCTTAGAAGGCTGGTCGGGGGACGGCTACGAGCAGTACTTC.